A selection of T cell receptor beta chains follows, all from one sample in a study of blood T cell repertoires in COVID-19. Here immunoSEQ multiplex PCR was the method, and the copy in TCRdb shows in-frame clones only, minus some. The sample holds 400,000 to 500,000 clones, roughly 90% seen once. The sequenced material came from peripheral blood. The source is a woman in her 30s with active or convalescent COVID-19. Both conserved end residues are part of each CDR3. The D gene is left open where the match is weak. Size tells how often a clone was seen (once, few, many) or the class of an expanded clone, and some rows leave it out.

clone_size	v_call	j_call	d_call	cdr3_nt	cdr3_aa
-	TRBV10-1	TRBJ2-5	TRBD2	TGCGCCAGCAGTGAGTCGGGACTAGCGGGGGGACAGACCCAGTACTTC	CASSESGLAGGQTQYF
few	TRBV10-1	TRBJ2-1	TRBD2	TGCGCCAGCAGTGGGGCTAGCGGGCCCTACAATGAGCAGTTCTTC	CASSGASGPYNEQFF
-	TRBV6-6	TRBJ2-7	-	TGTGCCAGCAGTTACTCGGGGACTCACTACGAGCAGTACTTC	CASSYSGTHYEQYF
-	TRBV6-1	TRBJ1-4	-	TGTGCCAGCAGTGAACTGGCTGCAACTAATGAAAAACTGTTTTTT	CASSELAATNEKLFF
once	TRBV5-1	TRBJ2-1	TRBD2	TGCGCCAGCAGCTTGGCCTTTACTAGCGGGTATCCACAGAGGGGCAATGAGCAGTTCTTC	CASSLAFTSGYPQRGNEQFF
-	TRBV7-2	TRBJ1-1	-	TGTGCCAGCAGCCCGACAGGAGCAGGCGAAGCTTTCTTT	CASSPTGAGEAFF
-	TRBV5-1	TRBJ2-7	-	TGCGCCAGCAGCTTGGGGACGGACACCTACGAGCAGTACTTC	CASSLGTDTYEQYF
few	TRBV10-1	TRBJ2-2	TRBD2	TGCGCCAGCAGTGACCGACTAGCGGGAGGCACCGGGGAGCTGTTTTTT	CASSDRLAGGTGELFF
-	TRBV20-1	TRBJ2-5	-	TGCAGTGCCCTTAAAGAGACCCAGTACTTC	CSALKETQYF
-	TRBV19	TRBJ1-4	-	TGTGCCAGTAGTATAGTCGCGGGGGCAAGCGAAAAACTGTTTTTT	CASSIVAGASEKLFF
-	TRBV29-1	TRBJ1-1	-	TGCAGCGTTGATCCGGCCCCTCCGGGGAACACTGAAGCTTTCTTT	CSVDPAPPGNTEAFF
few	TRBV25-1	TRBJ1-2	-	TGTGCCAGCAGTGAATACGAGGGCTACTATGGCTACACCTTC	CASSEYEGYYGYTF
once	TRBV27	TRBJ2-3	-	TGTGCCAGCAGTTTTAGCGCCTCTGGCACAGATACGCAGTATTTT	CASSFSASGTDTQYF
-	TRBV5-1	TRBJ2-1	TRBD2	TGCGCCAGCCGAGGAGCGGGAGACAATGAGCAGTTCTTC	CASRGAGDNEQFF
once	TRBV18	TRBJ2-1	TRBD2	TGTGCCAGCTCACCAAGGCTAGCGGGGGAGGTAATATTCTACAATGAGCAGTTCTTC	CASSPRLAGEVIFYNEQFF
few	TRBV19	TRBJ1-6	TRBD1	TGTGCCAGTAGTATTGCCAGGGGGGATTCACCCCTCCACTTT	CASSIARGDSPLHF
-	TRBV10-3	TRBJ1-1	TRBD1	TGTGCCATCATGACAGGGGCGTCGGACACTGAAGCTTTCTTT	CAIMTGASDTEAFF
-	TRBV7-9	TRBJ2-1	-	TGTGCCAGCAGCTTAGGGGAGAGACAAGCGGAGCAGTTCTTC	CASSLGERQAEQFF